This is a list of T cell receptor beta chains from one sample in a study of blood T cell repertoires in COVID-19. The protocol was immunoSEQ multiplex PCR, while the TCRdb copy is restricted to in-frame clones and leaves out a portion. The repertoire has under 200,000 clones, roughly nine tenths of them found once; the top ten carry 7%. Sequenced input: PBMCs or T cells enriched from blood (not recorded which). The receptors shown here come from a woman aged 45-65 years who had recovered from COVID-19. Each CDR3 is given with its conserved first and last residue. A D gene is named only where the DNA matches it firmly. A row's size may be missing; if present it is once, few, many or a size class.

clone size	V gene	D gene	J gene	CDR3 protein	CDR3 DNA
NA	TRBV7-6	TRBD1	TRBJ2-2	CASSRSGTGGAGGELFF	TGTGCCAGCAGCAGGAGCGGGACAGGGGGCGCCGGCGGGGAGCTGTTTTTT
NA	TRBV5-5	TRBD1	TRBJ1-4	CASSLRGGGEKLFF	TGTGCCAGCAGCTTGAGAGGGGGCGGTGAAAAACTGTTTTTT
NA	TRBV5-1	NA	TRBJ1-1	CASSLVSGMNTEAFF	TGCGCCAGCAGCTTGGTGTCAGGGATGAACACTGAAGCTTTCTTT
NA	TRBV12-5	NA	TRBJ2-1	CASANLRGRLYNEQFF	TGTGCTAGTGCGAACCTTCGCGGGCGGCTTTACAATGAGCAGTTCTTC
NA	TRBV13	TRBD2	TRBJ2-1	CASGTLAGRDNEQFF	TGTGCCAGCGGAACACTAGCGGGGCGAGACAATGAGCAGTTCTTC
once	TRBV5-1	TRBD1	TRBJ1-2	CASSLGQAGYGYTF	TGCGCCAGCAGCCTGGGACAGGCGGGCTATGGCTACACCTTC
once	TRBV2	TRBD2	TRBJ2-7	CASSRGLADSYEQYF	TGTGCCAGCAGCCGAGGACTAGCGGACTCCTACGAGCAGTACTTC
few	TRBV5-6	TRBD1	TRBJ2-7	CASSFSDRVIHEQYF	TGTGCCAGCAGCTTTTCCGACAGGGTAATTCACGAGCAGTACTTC
NA	TRBV5-8	NA	TRBJ1-5	CASSLLSGGQPQHF	TGTGCCAGCAGCTTGCTATCGGGGGGTCAGCCCCAGCATTTT
NA	TRBV29-1	TRBD2	TRBJ2-2	CSVGLAGGGGELFF	TGCAGCGTAGGACTAGCGGGAGGTGGCGGGGAGCTGTTTTTT
NA	TRBV9	NA	TRBJ1-1	CASSGANTEAFF	TGTGCCAGCAGTGGGGCGAACACTGAAGCTTTCTTT
NA	TRBV6-2/TRBV6-3	NA	TRBJ2-1	CASSAGQSIYNEQFF	TGTGCCAGCAGCGCTGGACAGAGTATATACAATGAGCAGTTCTTC
NA	TRBV7-2	TRBD1	TRBJ1-2	CASSLGGQNYGYTF	TGTGCCAGCAGCTTAGGGGGACAGAACTATGGCTACACCTTC
NA	TRBV6-5	TRBD1	TRBJ2-3	CASSSPTGTGTDTQYF	TGTGCCAGCAGTTCCCCGACAGGGACCGGCACAGATACGCAGTATTTT
NA	TRBV6-5	NA	TRBJ2-3	CASIGGTDTQYF	TGTGCCAGCATTGGAGGCACAGATACGCAGTATTTT
once	TRBV10-2	NA	TRBJ2-3	CASLLGGSTDTQYF	TGCGCCAGCCTCCTTGGCGGAAGCACAGATACGCAGTATTTT
once	TRBV2	TRBD2	TRBJ2-3	CASGLAGITDTQYF	TGTGCCAGTGGACTAGCGGGAATCACAGATACGCAGTATTTT
NA	TRBV5-1	NA	TRBJ2-3	CASSLISGRTDTQYF	TGCGCCAGCAGCTTGATCAGCGGACGCACAGATACGCAGTATTTT
once	TRBV5-1	TRBD1	TRBJ1-5	CASSRGTGDDNQPQHF	TGCGCCAGCAGCAGGGGGACAGGGGACGACAATCAGCCCCAGCATTTT
NA	TRBV7-8	NA	TRBJ1-3	CASSTRGGDPGSGNTIYF	TGTGCCAGCAGCACCCGAGGTGGAGACCCTGGGTCTGGAAACACCATATATTTT
NA	TRBV28	TRBD1	TRBJ1-4	CASSLPGQGIEKLFF	TGTGCCAGCAGTCTTCCGGGACAGGGGATTGAAAAACTGTTTTTT
NA	TRBV3-1/TRBV3-2	NA	TRBJ2-7	CASSLGQTYEQYF	TGTGCCAGCAGCCTCGGACAGACCTACGAGCAGTACTTC
NA	TRBV18	NA	TRBJ1-1	CASSPAGNTEAFF	TGTGCCAGCTCACCGGCAGGGAACACTGAAGCTTTCTTT
NA	TRBV29-1	NA	TRBJ1-3	CSVVQGSNSGNTIYF	TGCAGCGTTGTACAGGGCTCGAACTCTGGAAACACCATATATTTT
NA	TRBV28	NA	TRBJ1-1	CASTVTQGRAFF	TGTGCCAGCACTGTAACACAGGGTAGAGCTTTCTTT
few	TRBV19	TRBD1	TRBJ1-1	CASTDQGGADTEAFF	TGTGCCAGTACGGACCAGGGGGGCGCGGACACTGAAGCTTTCTTT
few	TRBV28	TRBD2	TRBJ2-5	CASSRSSGHQETQYF	TGTGCCAGCAGTCGTTCTAGCGGACACCAAGAGACCCAGTACTTC
NA	TRBV4-1	NA	TRBJ1-1	CASKRGGTEAFF	TGCGCCAGCAAAAGGGGGGGGACTGAAGCTTTCTTT
once	TRBV28	NA	TRBJ1-2	CASSPLGSGYTF	TGTGCCAGCAGTCCGCTTGGTAGTGGCTACACCTTC
NA	TRBV7-9	TRBD2	TRBJ2-1	CASSLVGLTSGRNEQFF	TGTGCCAGCAGCCTAGTGGGTTTGACTAGCGGGAGAAATGAGCAGTTCTTC
NA	TRBV5-1	TRBD2	TRBJ2-3	CASSETSGTSTDTQYF	TGCGCCAGCAGCGAGACTAGCGGGACTAGCACAGATACGCAGTATTTT
once	TRBV5-5	NA	TRBJ1-1	CASSLREARNTEAFF	TGTGCCAGCAGCTTGAGGGAGGCACGGAACACTGAAGCTTTCTTT
few	TRBV3-1/TRBV3-2	TRBD1	TRBJ1-6	CASSQATGRNSPLHF	TGTGCCAGCAGCCAAGCGACAGGGAGGAATTCACCCCTCCACTTT
NA	TRBV7-3	NA	TRBJ1-1	CASSLRPNTEAFF	TGTGCCAGCAGCTTAAGGCCGAACACTGAAGCTTTCTTT
NA	TRBV3-1/TRBV3-2	NA	TRBJ1-5	CASSQDRGEGEPQHF	TGTGCCAGCAGCCAAGACCGAGGGGAGGGCGAGCCCCAGCATTTT
NA	TRBV12-3/TRBV12-4	NA	TRBJ1-1	CASSRGTEAFF	TGTGCCAGCAGTCGGGGCACTGAAGCTTTCTTT
NA	TRBV28	NA	TRBJ1-1	CASVGRPMNTEAFF	TGTGCCAGCGTGGGGAGACCTATGAACACTGAAGCTTTCTTT
NA	TRBV6-5	NA	TRBJ2-1	CASSYQLGEDEQFF	TGTGCCAGCAGTTACCAGCTTGGGGAGGATGAGCAGTTCTTC
NA	TRBV4-1	TRBD2	TRBJ2-1	CASSPRPGLGTYNEQFF	TGCGCCAGCAGCCCTAGACCGGGACTAGGGACCTACAATGAGCAGTTCTTC
NA	TRBV5-8	NA	TRBJ2-1	CASSPRGGQVYNEQFF	TGTGCCAGCAGCCCGCGGGGGGGACAGGTCTACAATGAGCAGTTCTTC
NA	TRBV11-3	TRBD2	TRBJ2-1	CASSLKLAGDEQFF	TGTGCCAGCAGCTTAAAACTAGCGGGAGATGAGCAGTTCTTC
NA	TRBV7-9	NA	TRBJ1-4	CASSLAQGGEKLFF	TGTGCCAGCAGCTTAGCACAGGGTGGTGAAAAACTGTTTTTT
NA	TRBV11-3	TRBD2	TRBJ2-3	CASSLVAGGEDTQYF	TGTGCCAGCAGCTTAGTAGCGGGAGGGGAAGATACGCAGTATTTT
once	TRBV10-3	TRBD1	TRBJ2-1	CAISEDSRDSSYNEQFF	TGTGCCATCAGTGAGGACTCCCGGGACAGTTCGTACAATGAGCAGTTCTTC
NA	TRBV4-3	TRBD2	TRBJ2-3	CASSHSLAGGTDTQYF	TGCGCCAGCAGCCACTCACTAGCGGGAGGCACAGATACGCAGTATTTT
NA	TRBV9	NA	TRBJ2-5	CASSGRRDTPQETQYF	TGTGCCAGCAGCGGGCGCCGGGACACCCCCCAAGAGACCCAGTACTTC
NA	TRBV5-1	NA	TRBJ2-4	CASSFPGTNIQYF	TGCGCCAGCAGCTTTCCGGGAACAAACATTCAGTACTTC
NA	TRBV5-4	NA	TRBJ2-1	CASRRLANQDNEQFF	TGTGCCAGCCGGCGCCTAGCGAACCAAGATAATGAGCAGTTCTTC
NA	TRBV9	NA	TRBJ2-1	CASSVALGAGREQFF	TGTGCCAGCAGCGTAGCTCTAGGAGCAGGGAGGGAGCAGTTCTTC
NA	TRBV5-1	TRBD2	TRBJ2-7	CASSLLAGTTYEQYF	TGCGCCAGCAGCTTGCTAGCGGGAACTACCTACGAGCAGTACTTC
NA	TRBV19	TRBD1	TRBJ1-6	CASSPRTGYSPLHF	TGTGCCAGTAGTCCACGGACAGGGTACTCACCCCTCCACTTT
NA	TRBV5-5	NA	TRBJ1-1	CASRFTGNTEAFF	TGTGCCAGCAGATTTACAGGGAACACTGAAGCTTTCTTT
NA	TRBV28	TRBD1	TRBJ1-4	CASSWRRDRGATNEKLFF	TGTGCCAGCAGTTGGCGACGGGACAGAGGGGCAACTAATGAAAAACTGTTTTTT